This T cell receptor (beta chain) was recovered during a study of PD-1 blockade in classical Hodgkin lymphoma. Findings of the study overall: Reports described newly diagnosed patients as having lower baseline TCR diversity than healthy donors.

The repertoire was sequenced with immunoSEQ multiplex PCR; TCRdb's copy has only in-frame clones and lacks some. Of around 17,000 clones in the sample, around 90% were seen once. Germline CDR1 reads MNHNY; CDR2 reads SVGAGI (reference sequence). The CDR3 spans 14 residues, counting both ends. Worth noting for this clone: As yet, its antigen is unknown. No DNA is shown, since the ends of the CDR3 on it are uncertain; the CDR3 is the one TCRdb lists.

Time point noted: newly diagnosed, previously untreated cHL patient sample. The receptor comes from a human donor with classical Hodgkin lymphoma. The rearrangement links TRBV6-6 to TRBJ1-1; the table calls TRBD1, which could not be checked here. The material sequenced was peripheral blood mononuclear cells (PBMCs). CDR3: CASSYFAEGASQAF.